This entry lists 2 T cell receptor beta chains sequenced from one sample in a study of shared clonotypes between healthy human individuals. The data were produced by immunoSEQ multiplex PCR, yet TCRdb's version contains in-frame clones alone and is incomplete. The sample shows approximately 2,200,000 clones, more than 85% of them seen only once. The naive CD8 population came from CD45RO-negative cells selected for CCR7, without terminally differentiated effector memory CD45RA+ cells. The specimen was naive CD8+ T cells from PBMCs. These receptors originate from a man between 18 and 29 years old in good health. Some clones in this sample may be carry-over from other donors' samples.

J is TRBJ2-3 and V is TRBV4-3, with 12 bases lining up with TRBD2. The CDR3 consists of 16 residues. CDR1 and CDR2 (germline): LGHNA, YSLEER. With 3 bases clipped from V and 1 base from J, the junction kept 2 bases outside the gene matches. The CDR3 loop reads CASSHGLAGRTDTQYF. In DNA form, the CDR3 reads TGCGCCAGCAGCCACGGACTAGCGGGACGCACAGATACGCAGTATTTT.

This chain joins TRBV20-1 and TRBJ2-3, with D unclear. There are 11 residues in the CDR3. V was pared by 0 bases and J by 7 bases, with 5 bases between. Germline loops: CDR1 DFQATT, CDR2 SNEGSKA (reference sequence). In nucleotides, the CDR3 is TGCAGTGCTAGAGAACCTTATACGCAGTATTTT. This translates into CSAREPYTQYF.